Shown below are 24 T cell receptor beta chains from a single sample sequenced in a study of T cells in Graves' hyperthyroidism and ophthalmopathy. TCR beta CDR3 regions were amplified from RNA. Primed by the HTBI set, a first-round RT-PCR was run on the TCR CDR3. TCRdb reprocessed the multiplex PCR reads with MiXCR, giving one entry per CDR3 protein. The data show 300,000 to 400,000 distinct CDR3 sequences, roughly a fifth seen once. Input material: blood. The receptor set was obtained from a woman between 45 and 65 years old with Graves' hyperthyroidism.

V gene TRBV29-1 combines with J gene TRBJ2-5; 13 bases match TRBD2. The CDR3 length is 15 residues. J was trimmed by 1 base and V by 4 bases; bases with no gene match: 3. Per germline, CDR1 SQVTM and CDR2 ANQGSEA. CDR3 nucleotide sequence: TGCAGCGTTGGGGGGACTAGCGGGACCCAAGAGACCCAGTACTTC. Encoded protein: CSVGGTSGTQETQYF.

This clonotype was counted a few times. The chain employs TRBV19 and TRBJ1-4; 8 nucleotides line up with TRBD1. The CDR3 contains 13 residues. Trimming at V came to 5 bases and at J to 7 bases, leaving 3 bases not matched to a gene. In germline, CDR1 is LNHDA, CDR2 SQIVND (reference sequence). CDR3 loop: CASSRDRSEKLFF. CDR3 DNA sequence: TGTGCCAGTAGTCGGGACAGGAGTGAAAAACTGTTTTTT.

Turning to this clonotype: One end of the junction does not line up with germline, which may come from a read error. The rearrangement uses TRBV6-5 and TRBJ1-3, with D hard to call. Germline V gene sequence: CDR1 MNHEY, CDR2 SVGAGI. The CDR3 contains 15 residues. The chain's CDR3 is CASSYQRVSGSTIYF. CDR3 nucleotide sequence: TGTGCCAGCAGTTACCAGCGTGTCTCTGGAAGCACCATATATTTT.

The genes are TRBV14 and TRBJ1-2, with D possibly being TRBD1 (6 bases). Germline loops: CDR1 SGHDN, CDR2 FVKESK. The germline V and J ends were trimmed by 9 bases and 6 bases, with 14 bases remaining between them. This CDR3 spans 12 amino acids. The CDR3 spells CARGGSSNGYTF. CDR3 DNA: TGTGCCAGAGGGGGTAGTTCGAATGGCTACACCTTC.

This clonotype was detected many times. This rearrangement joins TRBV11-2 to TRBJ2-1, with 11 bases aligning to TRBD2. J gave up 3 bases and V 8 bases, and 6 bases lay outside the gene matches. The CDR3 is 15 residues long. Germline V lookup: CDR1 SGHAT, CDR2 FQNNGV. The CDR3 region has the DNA TGTGCCAGCTCCCCACTAGCGGGAGTCTACAATGAGCAGTTCTTC. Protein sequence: CASSPLAGVYNEQFF.

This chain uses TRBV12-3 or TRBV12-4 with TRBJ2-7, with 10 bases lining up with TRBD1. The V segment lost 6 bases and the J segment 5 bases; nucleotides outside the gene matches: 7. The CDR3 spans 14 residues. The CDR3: CASSLDRGHNEQYF. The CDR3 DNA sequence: TGTGCCAGCAGCCTTGACAGGGGGCACAACGAGCAGTACTTC.

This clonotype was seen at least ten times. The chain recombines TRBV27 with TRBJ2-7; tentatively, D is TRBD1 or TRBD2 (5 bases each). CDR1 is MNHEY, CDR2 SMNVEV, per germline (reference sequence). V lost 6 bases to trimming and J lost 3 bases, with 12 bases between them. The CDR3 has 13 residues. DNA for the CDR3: TGTGCCAGCAGGGGGACGGGATTCTACGAGCAGTACTTC. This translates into CASRGTGFYEQYF.

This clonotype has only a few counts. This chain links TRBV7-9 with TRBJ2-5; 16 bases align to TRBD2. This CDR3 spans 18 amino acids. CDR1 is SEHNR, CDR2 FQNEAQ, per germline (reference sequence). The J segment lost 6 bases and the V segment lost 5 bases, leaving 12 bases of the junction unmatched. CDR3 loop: CASSPFGGTSGGAKTQYF. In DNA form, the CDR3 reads TGTGCCAGCAGCCCATTTGGCGGGACTAGCGGGGGGGCCAAGACCCAGTACTTC.

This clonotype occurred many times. The CDR3 loop reads CASSLSQSSHEQFF. CDR3 coding DNA: TGTGCCAGCAGCTTAAGTCAGAGTTCGCATGAGCAGTTCTTC. J is TRBJ2-1 and V is TRBV11-2; D remains ambiguous. Germline CDR1 SGHAT, CDR2 FQNNGV. V was cut by 2 bases and J by 8 bases, with 13 bases left in between. This CDR3 is 14 amino acids long.

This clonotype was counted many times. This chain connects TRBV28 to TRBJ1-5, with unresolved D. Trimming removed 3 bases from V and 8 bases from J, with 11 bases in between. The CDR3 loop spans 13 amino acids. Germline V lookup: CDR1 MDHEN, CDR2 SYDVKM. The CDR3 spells CASSFSPKEPQHF. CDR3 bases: TGTGCCAGCAGTTTTTCTCCAAAGGAGCCCCAGCATTTT.

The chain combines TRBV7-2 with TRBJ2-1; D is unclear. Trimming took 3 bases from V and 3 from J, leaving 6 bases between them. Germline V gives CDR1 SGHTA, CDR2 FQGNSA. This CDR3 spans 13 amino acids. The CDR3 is CASSLGYYNEQFF. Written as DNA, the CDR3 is TGTGCCAGCAGCTTGGGTTACTACAATGAGCAGTTCTTC. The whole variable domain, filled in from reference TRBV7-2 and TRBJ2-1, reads GAGVSQSPSNKVTEKGKDVELRCDPISGHTALYWYRQSLGQGLEFLIYFQGNSAPDKSGLPSDRFSAERTGGSVSTLTIQRTQQEDSAVYLCASSLGYYNEQFFGPGTRLTVL.

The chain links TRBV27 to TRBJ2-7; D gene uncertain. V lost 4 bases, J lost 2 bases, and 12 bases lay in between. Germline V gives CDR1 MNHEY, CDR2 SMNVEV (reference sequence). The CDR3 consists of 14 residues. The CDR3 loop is CASSSDPGAYEQYF. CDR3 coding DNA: TGTGCCAGCAGTTCGGATCCTGGAGCCTACGAGCAGTACTTC.

The CDR3 bases are TGTGCCAGCAGCGTAGAGGCAGCGGAGGTCTATGGCTACACCTTC. Translation: CASSVEAAEVYGYTF. This sequence joins TRBV9 and TRBJ1-2, with unresolved D. CDR1 and CDR2 from the germline V gene are SGDLS and YYNGEE. V lost 0 bases to trimming and J lost 4 bases, with 13 bases between them. This CDR3 has 15 residues.

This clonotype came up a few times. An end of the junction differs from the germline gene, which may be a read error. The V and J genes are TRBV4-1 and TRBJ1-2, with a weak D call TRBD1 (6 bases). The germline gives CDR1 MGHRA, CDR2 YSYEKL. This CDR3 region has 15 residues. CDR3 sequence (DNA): TGTGCCAGCAGCCCCGTGGACAGTGACTTCTATGGCTACACCTTC. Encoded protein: CASSPVDSDFYGYTF.

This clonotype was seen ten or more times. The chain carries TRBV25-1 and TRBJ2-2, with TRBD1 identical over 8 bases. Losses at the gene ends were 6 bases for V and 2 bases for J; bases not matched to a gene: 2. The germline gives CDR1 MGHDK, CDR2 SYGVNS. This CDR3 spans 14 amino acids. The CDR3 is CASRGQENTGELFF. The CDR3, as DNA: TGTGCCAGCAGGGGACAGGAAAACACCGGGGAGCTGTTTTTT.

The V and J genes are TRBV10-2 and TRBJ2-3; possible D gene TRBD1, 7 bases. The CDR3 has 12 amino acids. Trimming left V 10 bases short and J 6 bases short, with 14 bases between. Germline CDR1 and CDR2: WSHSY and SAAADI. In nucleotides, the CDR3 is TGCGCCACCAGGGGGGAAATGGATACGCAGTATTTT. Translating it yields CATRGEMDTQYF.

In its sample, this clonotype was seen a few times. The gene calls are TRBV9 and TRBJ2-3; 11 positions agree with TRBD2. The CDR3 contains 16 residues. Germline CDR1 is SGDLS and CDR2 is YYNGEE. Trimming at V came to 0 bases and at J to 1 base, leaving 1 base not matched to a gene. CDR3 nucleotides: TGTGCCAGCAGCGTAGATAGCGGGAGGGGCACAGATACGCAGTATTTT. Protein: CASSVDSGRGTDTQYF.

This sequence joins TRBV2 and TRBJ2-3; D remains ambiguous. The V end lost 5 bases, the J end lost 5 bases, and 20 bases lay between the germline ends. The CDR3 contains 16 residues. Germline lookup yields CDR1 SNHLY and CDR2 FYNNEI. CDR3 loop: CASSLSRAIAVDTQYF. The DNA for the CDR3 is TGTGCCAGCAGTTTAAGTCGGGCCATAGCAGTAGATACGCAGTATTTT.

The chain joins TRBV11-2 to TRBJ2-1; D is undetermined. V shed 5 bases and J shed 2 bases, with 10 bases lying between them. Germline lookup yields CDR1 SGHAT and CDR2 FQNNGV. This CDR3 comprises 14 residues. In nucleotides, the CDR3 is TGTGCCAGCAGCCCCTACGCGGCCTACAATGAGCAGTTCTTC. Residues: CASSPYAAYNEQFF.

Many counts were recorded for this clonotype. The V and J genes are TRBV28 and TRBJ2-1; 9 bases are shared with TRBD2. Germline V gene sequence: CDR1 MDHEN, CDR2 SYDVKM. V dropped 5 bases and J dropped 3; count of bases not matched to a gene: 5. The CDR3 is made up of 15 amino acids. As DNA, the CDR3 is TGTGCCAGCAGTCGCGGGAGGGCCGGCTACAATGAGCAGTTCTTC. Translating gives CASSRGRAGYNEQFF.

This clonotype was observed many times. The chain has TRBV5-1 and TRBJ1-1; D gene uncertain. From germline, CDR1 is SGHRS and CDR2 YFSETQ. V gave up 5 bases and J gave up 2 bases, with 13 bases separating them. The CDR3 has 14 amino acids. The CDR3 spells CASRVEGRNTEAFF. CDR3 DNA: TGCGCCAGCAGGGTGGAAGGGAGAAACACTGAAGCTTTCTTT.

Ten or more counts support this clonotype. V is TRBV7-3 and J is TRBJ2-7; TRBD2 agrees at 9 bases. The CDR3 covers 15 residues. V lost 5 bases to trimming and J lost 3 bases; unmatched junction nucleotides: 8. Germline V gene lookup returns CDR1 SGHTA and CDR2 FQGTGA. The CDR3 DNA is TGTGCCAGCAGCCGCCACCTAGCGGGAATCTACGAGCAGTACTTC. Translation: CASSRHLAGIYEQYF.

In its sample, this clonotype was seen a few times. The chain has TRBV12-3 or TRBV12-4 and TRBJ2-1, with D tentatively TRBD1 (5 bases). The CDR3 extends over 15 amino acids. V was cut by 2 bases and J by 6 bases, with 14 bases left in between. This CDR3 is CASSLQGMVSNEQFF. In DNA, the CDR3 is TGTGCCAGCAGTTTACAGGGAATGGTAAGCAATGAGCAGTTCTTC.

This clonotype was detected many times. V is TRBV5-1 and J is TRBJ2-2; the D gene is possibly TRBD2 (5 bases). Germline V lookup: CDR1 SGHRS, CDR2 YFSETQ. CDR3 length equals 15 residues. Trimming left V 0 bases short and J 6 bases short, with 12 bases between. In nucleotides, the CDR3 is TGCGCCAGCAGCTTGGAACTAGAAAGGGCCGGGGAGCTGTTTTTT. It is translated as CASSLELERAGELFF.